Each of the 30 T cell receptor beta chains below was sequenced from the same sample in a study of T-cell reconstitution after alpha-beta-depleted transplantation in children. Molecular barcoding with unique molecular identifiers was used for the TCRbeta library. TCRdb passed the PCR reads through MiXCR, listing each CDR3 protein once. The sample has 90,000 to 100,000 distinct CDR3 sequences; 20% to 25% are singletons. This specimen was PBMCs, taken before TCRalphabeta/CD19-depleted stem cell transplant. The origin of the receptors is a boy younger than 10 with acute lymphoblastic leukemia, due to receive a stem cell transplant.

The sample holds a few counts of this clonotype. The rearrangement joins TRBV12-3 or TRBV12-4 to TRBJ2-2; D remains unclear. CDR3 length: 16 residues. V was clipped by 3 bases and J by 0 bases, with 11 bases between them. DNA for the CDR3: TGTGCCAGCAGTTTTCCACGGAGAGCGAACACCGGGGAGCTGTTTTTT. Its translation is CASSFPRRANTGELFF.

The chain joins TRBV5-1 to TRBJ2-1; D possibly uses TRBD1 or TRBD2 (6 bases each). The CDR3 spans 14 residues. CDR1 is SGHRS and CDR2 is YFSETQ in the germline V gene. The V end was cut by 4 bases, the J end by 7 bases, with 15 bases between. This chain's CDR3 is CASSRGGGGNEQFF. In DNA, the CDR3 is TGCGCCAGCAGCCGGGGCGGAGGGGGAAATGAGCAGTTCTTC.

The chain uses TRBV5-6 and TRBJ2-6, with D possibly TRBD1 on 5 matching bases. Trimming removed 2 bases from V and 2 bases from J, with 14 bases in between. This CDR3 has 17 amino acids. The germline V gene encodes CDR1 SGHDT and CDR2 YYEEEE. CDR3 DNA: TGTGCCAGCAGCTTCCCCCAGTGGGGCACTGGGGCCAACGTCCTGACTTTC. This sequence encodes CASSFPQWGTGANVLTF.

There are a few counts of this clonotype. This chain connects TRBV4-2 to TRBJ2-2, with D possibly matching TRBD1 (5 bases). The germline V and J ends were trimmed by 0 bases and 0 bases, with 11 bases remaining between them. The CDR3 length is 17 residues. Germline V gene sequence: CDR1 LGHNA, CDR2 YNFKEQ. The CDR3 loop reads CASSQDWVDTNTGELFF. The CDR3 DNA is TGTGCCAGCAGCCAAGATTGGGTGGACACGAACACCGGGGAGCTGTTTTTT.

The CDR3 DNA is TGTGCCAGCAGCTTGCCCCCCCCGGGAGCGGAGACCCAGTACTTC. It specifies CASSLPPPGAETQYF. The chain carries TRBV28 and TRBJ2-5; possibly TRBD2 for D (6 bases). Trimming pared 6 bases from V and 5 bases from J, leaving 19 bases between. The CDR3 is made up of 15 amino acids. Per the germline V gene, CDR1 is MDHEN and CDR2 is SYDVKM.

Only a few counts were recorded for this clonotype. V gene TRBV10-2 combines with J gene TRBJ2-1; D gene uncertain. This CDR3 has 14 amino acids. The germline V gene encodes CDR1 WSHSY and CDR2 SAAADI. V dropped 7 bases and J dropped 0 bases, with 10 bases sitting between them. CDR3 protein: CASKTPSSYNEQFF. CDR3 nucleotides: TGCGCCAGCAAAACCCCGAGCTCCTACAATGAGCAGTTCTTC.

The V and J genes are TRBV5-1 and TRBJ2-3, with unresolved D. The V and J ends lost 0 bases and 4 bases respectively, with 6 bases between them. This CDR3 spans 13 amino acids. Germline CDR1 reads SGHRS; CDR2 reads YFSETQ. The CDR3 reads CASSLGSADTQYF. The CDR3 bases are TGCGCCAGCAGCTTGGGAAGCGCAGATACGCAGTATTTT.

The rearrangement joins TRBV11-2 to TRBJ2-7; a possible D gene is TRBD1 (6 bases). Trimming removed 6 bases at V and 6 bases at J, with 21 bases between. This CDR3 has 15 residues. Germline assignment: CDR1 SGHAT and CDR2 FQNNGV. CDR3 in DNA: TGTGCCAGCAGTTCCCCGTCCGGACTGGGGGCCGAGCAGTACTTC. As protein: CASSSPSGLGAEQYF.

This clonotype has ten or more counts. The chain carries TRBV29-1 and TRBJ1-1; D is unclear. Germline V gene data show CDR1 as SQVTM and CDR2 as ANQGSEA. The V and J ends lost 7 bases and 0 bases respectively, with 9 bases between them. The CDR3 is 12 amino acids. DNA for the CDR3: TGCAGCGCAACAAGAATGAACACTGAAGCTTTCTTT. Translation gives CSATRMNTEAFF.

This sequence joins TRBV5-1 and TRBJ2-1; 7 positions match TRBD2. Trimming at V came to 5 bases and at J to 9 bases, leaving 8 bases not matched to a gene. The germline V gene encodes CDR1 SGHRS and CDR2 YFSETQ. CDR3 length: 13 amino acids. CDR3 sequence reads: CASSPQAGFEQFF. CDR3 coding DNA: TGCGCCAGCAGTCCCCAAGCGGGATTTGAGCAGTTCTTC. Looking up the rest from reference TRBV5-1 and TRBJ2-1 gives the full variable domain: KAGVTQTPRYLIKTRGQQVTLSCSPISGHRSVSWYQQTPGQGLQFLFEYFSETQRNKGNFPGRFSGRQFSNSRSEMNVSTLELGDSALYLCASSPQAGFEQFFGPGTRLTVL.

The gene calls are TRBV7-8 and TRBJ2-1; D is unresolved. The V and J ends lost 4 bases and 2 bases respectively, with 12 bases between them. CDR1 SGHVS and CDR2 FQNEAQ come from the germline V gene. This CDR3 contains 15 residues. CDR3 nucleotide sequence: TGTGCCAGCAGCTCGAGACACCTCCCCTACAATGAGCAGTTCTTC. Translation gives CASSSRHLPYNEQFF.

This clonotype is a singleton in its sample. The gene calls are TRBV6-2 or TRBV6-3 and TRBJ2-3; 11 positions match TRBD2. The CDR3 totals 14 residues. V gave up 7 bases and J gave up 6 bases; unmatched junction bases: 6. Germline CDR1 and CDR2: MNHEY and SVGEGT. The DNA for the CDR3 is TGTGCCAGCACCGTCGGACTAGCGGGTGATACGCAGTATTTT. It is translated as CASTVGLAGDTQYF.

This clonotype was observed a few times. The chain recombines TRBV4-3 with TRBJ2-2, with D perhaps being TRBD1 or TRBD2 (6 bases each). CDR1 LGHNA and CDR2 YSLEER come from the germline V gene. The ends were cut back, 2 bases at V and 6 bases at J, with 13 bases in the middle. The CDR3 covers 15 residues. Here the CDR3 DNA reads TGCGCCAGCAGCCAATTAGCAGGGGAGGCCGGGGAGCTGTTTTTT. This codes for CASSQLAGEAGELFF.

This clonotype was detected only a few times. The gene calls are TRBV18 and TRBJ2-2; D may correspond to TRBD1 or TRBD2 (5 bases each). V lost 3 bases to trimming and J lost 4 bases, with 18 bases between them. The CDR3 has 17 amino acids. Germline V gene sequence: CDR1 KGHSH, CDR2 LQKENI. The CDR3 DNA sequence: TGTGCCAGCTCACCTCTGAGGACATCCCGGGGCACCGGGGAGCTGTTTTTT. Protein: CASSPLRTSRGTGELFF.

V and J are TRBV28 and TRBJ2-3, with 7 bases identical to TRBD2. The germline V gene encodes CDR1 MDHEN and CDR2 SYDVKM. J lost 3 bases, V lost 10 bases, and 13 bases had no gene match. The CDR3 loop spans 15 amino acids. The CDR3 DNA follows: TGTGCCACCTCTAGCGGAGGGGCCGGAACAGATACGCAGTATTTT. Residues: CATSSGGAGTDTQYF. Looking up the rest from reference TRBV28 and TRBJ2-3 gives the full variable domain: DVKVTQSSRYLVKRTGEKVFLECVQDMDHENMFWYRQDPGLGLRLIYFSYDVKMKEKGDIPEGYSVSREKKERFSLILESASTNQTSMYLCATSSGGAGTDTQYFGPGTRLTVL.

This chain joins TRBV20-1 and TRBJ1-5; TRBD1 agrees at 8 bases. CDR1 is DFQATT, CDR2 SNEGSKA, per germline (reference sequence). After removal of 0 bases from V and 7 bases from J, the junction contained 8 bases not matched to a gene. The CDR3 has 15 residues. This CDR3 is CSAREPGQAGQPQHF. As DNA, the CDR3 is TGCAGTGCTAGAGAACCGGGACAGGCCGGGCAGCCCCAGCATTTT.

This chain uses TRBV5-1 with TRBJ2-2; 11 positions agree with TRBD1. The trim removed 6 bases at V and 5 bases at J, leaving 6 bases unmatched. Germline V CDR1 and CDR2: SGHRS, YFSETQ. CDR3 size: 15 residues. As DNA, the CDR3 is TGCGCCAGCAACCCGGGACAGGGGGTGACCGGGGAGCTGTTTTTT. Protein product: CASNPGQGVTGELFF.

This clonotype was seen a few times. V and J are TRBV11-2 and TRBJ2-5; D is undetermined. Germline lookup yields CDR1 SGHAT and CDR2 FQNNGV. V lost 6 bases and J 2 bases, leaving 13 bases between the germline ends. This CDR3 has 14 amino acids. The CDR3 nucleotides read TGTGCCAGCAGAAACCTGGACGGGCAAGAGACCCAGTACTTC. Its protein is CASRNLDGQETQYF.

There are a few counts of this clonotype. The J gene is TRBJ2-7, the V gene TRBV20-1; D ambiguous. Germline CDR1 DFQATT, CDR2 SNEGSKA (reference sequence). The CDR3 contains 13 residues. V was shortened by 5 bases and J by 2 bases, with 13 bases between the two germline ends. The CDR3 loop is CSADRDVPYEQYF. DNA of the CDR3: TGCAGTGCTGACCGAGACGTGCCCTACGAGCAGTACTTC.

Only a few counts were recorded for this clonotype. The V call is TRBV20-1, the J call TRBJ2-7; D may be TRBD2 (6 bases). This CDR3 has 13 amino acids. In germline, CDR1 is DFQATT, CDR2 SNEGSKA (reference sequence). Trimming pared 7 bases from V and 0 bases from J, leaving 13 bases between. The DNA of the CDR3 is TGCAGTGTACCTAGCGTTAGCTCCTACGAGCAGTACTTC. It is translated as CSVPSVSSYEQYF.

J is TRBJ2-1 and V is TRBV20-1; the D gene is possibly TRBD2 (6 bases). CDR1 is DFQATT and CDR2 is SNEGSKA in the germline V gene (reference sequence). The ends were cut back, 3 bases at V and 7 bases at J, with 16 bases in the middle. CDR3 size: 14 residues. In DNA, the CDR3 is TGCAGTGCTAGTGGAGCGGAGGGGCTGAATGAGCAGTTCTTC. Protein product: CSASGAEGLNEQFF.

The rearrangement links TRBV7-2 to TRBJ1-4; D perhaps matches TRBD1 (5 bases). The germline gives CDR1 SGHTA, CDR2 FQGNSA. V was trimmed by 10 bases and J by 0 bases, leaving 12 bases between them. This CDR3 is built from 14 residues. The CDR3 coding sequence is TGTGCCACTAGGGAGGGGCCAACTAATGAAAAACTGTTTTTT. It codes for CATREGPTNEKLFF.

The chain recombines TRBV7-2 with TRBJ2-5; a weak D match, TRBD2 (6 bases). V was shortened by 3 bases and J by 0 bases, with 11 bases between the two germline ends. Germline CDR1 reads SGHTA; CDR2 reads FQGNSA. The CDR3 length is 15 residues. The CDR3 DNA reads as TGTGCCAGCAGCTTTACGGGAGCGTACCAAGAGACCCAGTACTTC. Protein: CASSFTGAYQETQYF.

J is TRBJ1-1 and V is TRBV2; TRBD1 matches at 10 bases. Germline values: CDR1 SNHLY, CDR2 FYNNEI. This CDR3 is built from 14 residues. J gave up 5 bases and V 8 bases, and 8 bases lay outside the gene matches. The CDR3 DNA reads as TGTGCCAGCGCGGGACAGGGGTTGGATACTGAAGCTTTCTTT. As protein: CASAGQGLDTEAFF.

The V and J genes are TRBV28 and TRBJ2-5, with 9 nucleotides matching TRBD1. The CDR3 has 15 amino acids. With V trimmed by 11 bases and J by 4 bases, 14 bases remained unmatched. CDR1 is MDHEN and CDR2 is SYDVKM in the germline V gene. The CDR3 reads CALGGSTGGRETQYF. CDR3 DNA sequence: TGTGCCCTCGGGGGGAGTACAGGGGGCAGAGAGACCCAGTACTTC.

There are a few counts of this clonotype. The chain employs TRBV27 and TRBJ1-1; D not resolved. Germline V gives CDR1 MNHEY, CDR2 SMNVEV (reference sequence). The CDR3 spans 13 residues. V lost 3 bases, J lost 4 bases, and 9 bases lay in between. The CDR3 region has the DNA TGTGCCAGCAGTTTTAGGGCTTTCACTGAAGCTTTCTTT. Amino acid sequence: CASSFRAFTEAFF.

This chain links TRBV6-2 or TRBV6-3 with TRBJ2-7, with a possible D match to TRBD2 (6 bases). The CDR3 runs 14 residues. Germline-derived CDR1 and CDR2 are MNHEY and SVGEGT. V was trimmed by 2 bases and J by 3 bases, leaving 11 bases between them. CDR3 nucleotide sequence: TGTGCCAGCAGTTACCGAGCGGAGGGCTACGAGCAGTACTTC. Translation gives CASSYRAEGYEQYF.

J is TRBJ2-1 and V is TRBV7-9, with 9 bases aligning to TRBD2. Germline CDR1 reads SEHNR; CDR2 reads FQNEAQ (reference sequence). The CDR3 spans 15 residues. Germline trimming cut 4 bases from V and 10 bases from J; bases unmatched to any gene: 11. The CDR3: CASSSLAGVIDEQFF. Here the CDR3 DNA reads TGTGCCAGCAGCTCGTTAGCGGGAGTTATAGACGAGCAGTTCTTC. Using reference TRBV7-9 and TRBJ2-1 for the parts outside the CDR3, the full variable domain is DTGVSQNPRHKITKRGQNVTFRCDPISEHNRLYWYRQTLGQGPEFLTYFQNEAQLEKSRLLSDRFSAERPKGSFSTLEIQRTEQGDSAMYLCASSSLAGVIDEQFFGPGTRLTVL.

CDR3 amino acids: CSAKSLAEGQGDTQYF. CDR3 sequence (DNA): TGCAGTGCCAAGAGTCTAGCGGAGGGGCAGGGAGATACGCAGTATTTT. This chain links TRBV20-1 with TRBJ2-3; 7 positions match TRBD2. Per the germline V gene, CDR1 is DFQATT and CDR2 is SNEGSKA (reference sequence). This CDR3 region has 16 residues. V was pared by 6 bases and J by 5 bases, with 17 bases of the junction left unmatched.

The V gene is TRBV28, the J gene TRBJ2-2; possible D gene TRBD2, 6 bases. CDR3 length: 16 amino acids. Trimming cost V 5 bases and J 1 base, with 14 bases left between them. In germline, CDR1 is MDHEN, CDR2 SYDVKM. CDR3 region: CASSRRAGRNTGELFF. As DNA, the CDR3 is TGTGCCAGCAGTCGACGTGCGGGGAGGAACACCGGGGAGCTGTTTTTT.